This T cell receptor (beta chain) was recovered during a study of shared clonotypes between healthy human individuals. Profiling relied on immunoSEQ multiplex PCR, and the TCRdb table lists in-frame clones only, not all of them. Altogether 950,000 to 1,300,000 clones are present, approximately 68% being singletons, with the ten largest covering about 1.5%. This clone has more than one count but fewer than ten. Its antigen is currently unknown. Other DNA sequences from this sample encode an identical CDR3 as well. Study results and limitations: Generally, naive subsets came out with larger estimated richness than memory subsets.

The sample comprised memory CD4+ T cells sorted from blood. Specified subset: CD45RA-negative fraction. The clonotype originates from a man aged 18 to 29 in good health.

This CDR3 is CASSQEGGTSYEQYF. CDR3 DNA sequence: TGCGCCAGCAGCCAAGAAGGCGGGACAAGTTACGAGCAGTACTTC. The rearrangement links TRBV4-3 to TRBJ2-7; perhaps D is TRBD1 or TRBD2 (6 bases each). The germline V and J ends were trimmed by 0 bases and 4 bases, with 13 bases remaining between them. Germline CDR1 and CDR2: LGHNA and YSLEER. This CDR3 region has 15 residues.